What follows are 5 T cell receptor beta chains derived from one specimen sequenced in a study of shared clonotypes between healthy human individuals. Repertoires were generated with immunoSEQ multiplex PCR, while TCRdb's copy carries only in-frame clones and drops some. The sample holds roughly 2.4 million clones, 90% to 96% seen once. The source material was naive CD4+ T cells sorted from blood. Subset here: CD45RA+ positively selected. Receptors originate from a man younger than 35 in good health.

J is TRBJ2-7 and V is TRBV18, with D possibly matching TRBD1 (6 bases). CDR3 length equals 14 residues. Trimming pared 6 bases from V and 0 bases from J, leaving 12 bases between. CDR1 is KGHSH, CDR2 LQKENI, per germline. This CDR3 reads CASSLDRNSYEQYF. CDR3 bases: TGTGCCAGCTCTCTCGACAGGAACTCCTACGAGCAGTACTTC.

This clone was recorded only once. This chain connects TRBV10-3 to TRBJ2-7; 8 bases agree with TRBD2. The CDR3 totals 15 residues. CDR1 and CDR2 (germline): ENHRY, SYGVKD. V lost 0 bases and J lost 3; bases outside the gene matches: 4. CDR3 DNA sequence: TGTGCCATCAGTGAGTCCCCGGGAGGGGGCTACGAGCAGTACTTC. Protein: CAISESPGGGYEQYF.

The V call is TRBV2, the J call TRBJ2-1; D uncertain. The CDR3 length is 13 residues. V gave up 3 bases and J gave up 8 bases, with 11 bases separating them. From germline, CDR1 is SNHLY and CDR2 FYNNEI. CDR3: CASSEQIHYEQFF. In DNA, the CDR3 is TGTGCCAGCAGTGAGCAGATTCATTATGAGCAGTTCTTC.

In its sample, this clone was seen once. The chain has TRBV9 and TRBJ1-2; D call uncertain. CDR3 length equals 14 residues. Trimming pared 0 bases from V and 4 bases from J, leaving 10 bases between. Germline V lookup: CDR1 SGDLS, CDR2 YYNGEE. The CDR3 spells CASSVDSAVYGYTF. Written as DNA, the CDR3 is TGTGCCAGCAGCGTAGACTCGGCGGTCTATGGCTACACCTTC.

This chain connects TRBV28 to TRBJ1-6, with TRBD1 identical over 8 bases. This CDR3 is built from 14 residues. In germline, CDR1 is MDHEN, CDR2 SYDVKM. Trimming at V came to 3 bases and at J to 11 bases, leaving 6 bases not matched to a gene. The CDR3 reads CASSLVGRGPPLHF. Here the CDR3 DNA reads TGTGCCAGCAGTTTGGTGGGCAGGGGGCCACCCCTCCACTTT. Full variable domain (rest looked up from reference TRBV28 and TRBJ1-6): DVKVTQSSRYLVKRTGEKVFLECVQDMDHENMFWYRQDPGLGLRLIYFSYDVKMKEKGDIPEGYSVSREKKERFSLILESASTNQTSMYLCASSLVGRGPPLHFGNGTRLTVT.